The 12 T cell receptor beta chains presented below share a single source sample, sequenced in a study of beta chain features in type 1 diabetes. Reverse transcription of all isolated RNA meant that expressed TCRB transcripts were sequenced. The table came from immunoSEQ multiplex PCR; TCRdb's copy has only in-frame clones and leaves some out. This sample has over 300,000 clones; 8% occur once, and the top ten carry around 0.45%. The sequenced sample was central memory CD4+ T cells from blood. All receptors derive from a woman under 30 in good health.

The rearrangement joins TRBV7-2 to TRBJ2-3; 10 nucleotides match TRBD2. The CDR3 spans 15 residues. V was clipped by 5 bases and J by 4 bases; unmatched bases: 6. Germline CDR1 SGHTA, CDR2 FQGNSA. The CDR3 sequence is CASSNSGRIADTQYF. DNA for the CDR3: TGTGCCAGCAGCAATAGCGGGAGGATCGCAGATACGCAGTATTTT. Together with reference TRBV7-2 and TRBJ2-3, the CDR3 gives the full variable domain: GAGVSQSPSNKVTEKGKDVELRCDPISGHTALYWYRQSLGQGLEFLIYFQGNSAPDKSGLPSDRFSAERTGGSVSTLTIQRTQQEDSAVYLCASSNSGRIADTQYFGPGTRLTVL.

This clone has a handful of counts. V is TRBV11-3 and J is TRBJ2-1, with a possible D match to TRBD2 (6 bases). The CDR3 runs 14 residues. Trimming removed 5 bases from V and 9 bases from J, with 17 bases in between. Germline V lookup: CDR1 SGHNT, CDR2 YENEEA. The CDR3 is CASSKSRRVGEQFF. In DNA form, the CDR3 reads TGTGCCAGCAGCAAATCTCGGAGGGTTGGTGAGCAGTTCTTC.

Many counts were recorded for this clone. The chain is built from TRBV11-1 and TRBJ1-2; D might be TRBD1 (5 bases). The length of the CDR3 is 15 residues. V lost 4 bases and J 8 bases, leaving 20 bases between the germline ends. Germline loops: CDR1 SGHAT, CDR2 FQDESV (reference sequence). CDR3 coding DNA: TGTGCCAGCAGCTCCCAAGGTCAGGGAGTGGGAGGCTACACCTTC. This sequence encodes CASSSQGQGVGGYTF.

The chain combines TRBV11-1 with TRBJ1-2; the D is unclear. V gave up 2 bases and J gave up 1 base, with 20 bases separating them. Germline CDR1 and CDR2: SGHAT and FQDESV (reference sequence). The CDR3 runs 18 residues. In DNA, the CDR3 is TGTGCCAGCAGCTTATCCTTTAGGAGGCGGATCGATAACTATGGCTACACCTTC. Its translation: CASSLSFRRRIDNYGYTF.

V is TRBV14 and J is TRBJ2-5, with 11 bases that match TRBD2. Germline-derived CDR1 and CDR2 are SGHDN and FVKESK. This CDR3 contains 15 residues. V lost 3 bases and J lost 5; bases outside the gene matches: 5. Here the CDR3 reads CASSHLTSGSETQYF. CDR3 coding DNA: TGTGCCAGCAGCCACTTAACTAGCGGGAGTGAGACCCAGTACTTC. The full variable domain, completed using reference TRBV14 and TRBJ2-5, is EAGVTQFPSHSVIEKGQTVTLRCDPISGHDNLYWYRRVMGKEIKFLLHFVKESKQDESGMPNNRFLAERTGGTYSTLKVQPAELEDSGVYFCASSHLTSGSETQYFGPGTRLLVL.

In DNA form, the CDR3 reads TGTGCCAGTGGACTAGCGGGGGCCCAAGAGACCCAGTACTTC. Encoded protein: CASGLAGAQETQYF. The J gene is TRBJ2-5, the V gene TRBV19; TRBD2 matches at 13 bases. CDR3 length: 14 amino acids. With 8 bases clipped from V and 1 base from J, the junction kept 1 base outside the gene matches. In germline, CDR1 is LNHDA, CDR2 SQIVND (reference sequence). The complete variable domain, with remaining parts taken from reference TRBV19 and TRBJ2-5, reads DGGITQSPKYLFRKEGQNVTLSCEQNLNHDAMYWYRQDPGQGLRLIYYSQIVNDFQKGDIAEGYSVSREKKESFPLTVTSAQKNPTAFYLCASGLAGAQETQYFGPGTRLLVL.

CDR3 DNA sequence: TGCGCCAGCAGCCAAGAACCCCTCTCCAGGAACACCGGGGAGCTGTTTTTT. It specifies CASSQEPLSRNTGELFF. V and J are TRBV4-3 and TRBJ2-2; unclear D gene. CDR1 is LGHNA and CDR2 is YSLEER in the germline V gene. The length of the CDR3 is 17 residues. Trimming stripped 0 bases from V and 1 base from J, with 12 bases between.

V usage is TRBV5-6 and J usage is TRBJ2-7; a possible D gene is TRBD1 (6 bases). This CDR3 is 17 amino acids long. Trimming left V 4 bases short and J 6 bases short, with 26 bases between. CDR1 SGHDT and CDR2 YYEEEE come from the germline V gene. CDR3 bases: TGTGCCAGCAGCAACAAGAACAGAGGGGGAAGGTTGAGCGAGCAGTACTTC. Translated, it gives CASSNKNRGGRLSEQYF.

V usage is TRBV6-1 and J usage is TRBJ2-1; TRBD2 matches 8 bases. The junction had 7 bases not matched to a gene; V was cut back by 3 bases and J by 6 bases. This CDR3 comprises 15 residues. Looked up from germline, CDR1 is MNHNS and CDR2 is SASEGT. CDR3 residues: CASSDIKGLVNEQFF. CDR3 bases: TGTGCCAGCAGTGATATTAAGGGACTAGTCAATGAGCAGTTCTTC.

J is TRBJ2-3 and V is TRBV19; TRBD1 is a possible D gene (5 bases). V was clipped by 7 bases and J by 4 bases, with 18 bases between them. The CDR3 totals 15 residues. Germline CDR1 LNHDA, CDR2 SQIVND (reference sequence). This CDR3 reads CASTLGHSLSDTQYF. The DNA of the CDR3 is TGTGCCAGTACCCTTGGACACTCTCTTTCAGATACGCAGTATTTT. Full variable domain (missing parts from reference TRBV19 and TRBJ2-3): DGGITQSPKYLFRKEGQNVTLSCEQNLNHDAMYWYRQDPGQGLRLIYYSQIVNDFQKGDIAEGYSVSREKKESFPLTVTSAQKNPTAFYLCASTLGHSLSDTQYFGPGTRLTVL.

The rearrangement uses TRBV27 and TRBJ2-5; no reliable D call. The V gene's germline CDR1 is MNHEY and CDR2 SMNVEV (reference sequence). V shed 6 bases and J shed 7 bases, with 12 bases lying between them. The CDR3 is 12 amino acids. This CDR3 reads CASSRPLGTQYF. In DNA, the CDR3 is TGTGCCAGCAGCAGACCACTGGGGACCCAGTACTTC.

This clone was detected only a few times. The V and J genes are TRBV6-5 and TRBJ1-1; D is undetermined. CDR3 length: 11 residues. V lost 7 bases to trimming and J lost 2 bases, with 5 bases between them. Germline V gives CDR1 MNHEY, CDR2 SVGAGI. The CDR3 loop is CASTANTEAFF. Here the CDR3 DNA reads TGTGCCAGCACCGCAAACACTGAAGCTTTCTTT.